Listed below are T cell receptor beta chains from one sample, sequenced in a study of tissue T cells after allogeneic stem cell transplantation. Some clones are missing from TCRdb's copy, which holds only in-frame ones; the method was immunoSEQ multiplex PCR. Counted here are over a thousand clones, around 86% occurring once; the ten biggest clones make up roughly 5.6%. The sequencing here drew on esophageal tissue, taken at autopsy. These receptors came from a male patient between 35 and 69 years old with steroid-refractory graft-versus-host disease after an allogeneic stem cell transplant. Some T cells may have originated in the graft donor. Each CDR3 is given with its conserved first and last residue. The D gene is left open where the match is weak. Rows give clone size only sometimes, using once, few, many, or a class for an expanded clone.

J gene | D gene | V gene | clone size | CDR3 protein | CDR3 DNA
TRBJ1-1 | - | TRBV27 | once | CASSSVVGTYTEAFF | TGTGCCAGCAGCTCCGTAGTAGGGACCTACACTGAAGCTTTCTTT
TRBJ2-7 | - | TRBV27 | - | CASSFGVNSYEQYF | TGTGCCAGCAGTTTTGGGGTCAACTCCTACGAGCAGTACTTC
TRBJ2-7 | - | TRBV9 | - | CASSVGATRPYEQYF | TGTGCCAGCAGCGTAGGGGCTACACGGCCCTACGAGCAGTACTTC
TRBJ2-3 | TRBD2 | TRBV19 | - | CASSIMGLASTDTQYF | TGTGCCAGTAGTATAATGGGACTAGCGAGCACAGATACGCAGTATTTT
TRBJ1-3 | - | TRBV6-6 | once | CATQRDTIYF | TGTGCCACCCAAAGGGACACCATATATTTT
TRBJ1-2 | TRBD1 | TRBV2 | - | CARPAQGKFGYTF | TGTGCCAGACCGGCACAGGGGAAGTTTGGCTACACCTTC
TRBJ2-5 | - | TRBV19 | - | CASRNQETQYF | TGTGCCAGTAGGAACCAAGAGACCCAGTACTTC
TRBJ1-5 | TRBD1 | TRBV6-6 | few | CASSYSSGGGQPQHF | TGTGCCAGCAGTTACTCATCAGGGGGCGGTCAGCCCCAGCATTTT
TRBJ2-7 | - | TRBV7-2 | - | CASSKDLFSYEQYF | TGTGCCAGCAGCAAGGACTTGTTCTCCTACGAGCAGTACTTC
TRBJ1-2 | TRBD1 | TRBV28 | - | CASLTRWTGGYYGYTF | TGTGCCAGCTTAACGCGATGGACAGGGGGGTACTATGGCTACACCTTC
TRBJ1-2 | TRBD1 | TRBV13 | - | CASSLGTGHYGYTF | TGTGCCAGCAGCCTCGGGACAGGGCACTATGGCTACACCTTC
TRBJ2-3 | TRBD2 | TRBV27 | once | CASSRRAGGIADTQYF | TGTGCCAGCAGCCGCCGAGCGGGGGGAATCGCAGATACGCAGTATTTT
TRBJ1-6 | - | TRBV19 | - | CASLRDHNSPLHF | TGTGCCAGTCTAAGGGACCATAATTCACCCCTCCACTTT
TRBJ1-1 | - | TRBV6-5 | - | CASSTRQVGGTEAFF | TGTGCCAGCAGTACCCGACAGGTCGGGGGCACTGAAGCTTTCTTT
TRBJ1-2 | - | TRBV7-2 | few | CASSLAAQGNYGYTF | TGTGCCAGCAGCTTAGCCGCACAGGGTAACTATGGCTACACCTTC
TRBJ2-1 | TRBD2 | TRBV10-1 | - | CASSEPSGGEQFF | TGCGCCAGCAGTGAGCCTAGCGGGGGTGAGCAGTTCTTC
TRBJ2-4 | TRBD1 | TRBV29-1 | - | CSVGSTGGKDIQYF | TGCAGCGTTGGGTCGACAGGGGGGAAAGACATTCAGTACTTC
TRBJ1-2 | - | TRBV7-2 | - | CASSLERPGSIDTF | TGTGCCAGCAGCTTAGAACGGCCGGGGTCGATCGACACCTTC
TRBJ2-5 | TRBD2 | TRBV7-9 | - | CASRGSGFKETQYF | TGTGCCAGCAGGGGTAGCGGGTTCAAAGAGACCCAGTACTTC
TRBJ1-6 | TRBD1 | TRBV9 | - | CASSAWTGDYSPLHF | TGTGCCAGCAGCGCATGGACAGGAGACTATTCACCCCTCCACTTT
TRBJ1-2 | - | TRBV4-1 | few | CASSPDLGRYYGYTF | TGCGCCAGCAGCCCTGACCTGGGACGGTACTATGGCTACACCTTC
TRBJ2-3 | - | TRBV19 | - | CASSIAEDTQYF | TGTGCCAGTAGTATAGCCGAAGATACGCAGTATTTT
TRBJ1-4 | - | TRBV2 | - | CASSVPGATNEKLFF | TGTGCCAGCAGTGTGCCAGGGGCCACTAATGAAAAACTGTTTTTT
TRBJ2-3 | TRBD1 | TRBV7-2 | - | CASSSRVGQDTDTQYF | TGTGCCAGCAGCTCCCGAGTGGGACAGGACACAGATACGCAGTATTTT
TRBJ2-1 | TRBD1 | TRBV14 | - | CASSLRDSYNEQFF | TGTGCCAGCAGCCTCCGGGACAGCTACAATGAGCAGTTCTTC
TRBJ2-1 | TRBD1 | TRBV19 | - | CASSIGQGASYNEQFF | TGTGCCAGTAGTATAGGACAGGGGGCTTCCTACAATGAGCAGTTCTTC
TRBJ2-1 | - | TRBV7-3 | once | CASSPTGDEQFF | TGTGCCAGCAGCCCCACGGGGGATGAGCAGTTCTTC
TRBJ2-1 | TRBD2 | TRBV6-5 | - | CASRHLAGDYNEQFF | TGTGCCAGCCGACATCTAGCGGGTGATTACAATGAGCAGTTCTTC
TRBJ2-3 | - | TRBV9 | few | CASCELGSTDTQYF | TGTGCCAGCTGCGAACTAGGGAGCACAGATACGCAGTATTTT
TRBJ2-5 | - | TRBV27 | - | CASRRQHQETQYF | TGTGCCAGCAGGCGACAGCACCAAGAGACCCAGTACTTC
TRBJ2-1 | - | TRBV15 | few | CATSSATSYSEQFF | TGTGCCACCAGCAGTGCGACTAGTTATAGTGAGCAGTTCTTC
TRBJ2-1 | TRBD2 | TRBV7-3 | few | CASSVTSGPYNEQFF | TGTGCCAGCAGCGTGACTAGCGGGCCATACAATGAGCAGTTCTTC
TRBJ2-7 | TRBD2 | TRBV7-9 | - | CASSLVFPGLAGGPGQYF | TGTGCCAGCAGCTTAGTGTTCCCCGGACTAGCGGGGGGGCCCGGTCAGTACTTC
TRBJ2-3 | - | TRBV6-2/TRBV6-3 | - | CASSYSGLGTDTQYF | TGTGCCAGCAGTTACTCCGGGTTGGGGACAGATACGCAGTATTTT
TRBJ2-2 | - | TRBV7-6 | - | CASSLGRVDGELFF | TGTGCCAGCAGCTTAGGAAGAGTAGACGGGGAGCTGTTTTTT
TRBJ2-2 | - | TRBV6-2/TRBV6-3 | - | CASSYIGSTNTGELFF | TGTGCCAGCAGTTACATTGGAAGTACGAACACCGGGGAGCTGTTTTTT
TRBJ2-1 | - | TRBV24-1 | few | CATSDFGRSYNEQFF | TGTGCCACCAGTGATTTCGGCAGGTCCTACAATGAGCAGTTCTTC
TRBJ2-3 | - | TRBV4-1 | - | CASSQEAVRADTQYF | TGCGCCAGCAGCCAAGAGGCGGTAAGGGCAGATACGCAGTATTTT
TRBJ1-1 | - | TRBV14 | - | CASSQETRGAEAFF | TGTGCCAGCAGCCAAGAGACCAGGGGTGCTGAAGCTTTCTTT
TRBJ2-5 | - | TRBV30 | - | CAWKGGSGETQYF | TGTGCCTGGAAGGGGGGAAGTGGAGAGACCCAGTACTTC
TRBJ1-2 | TRBD1 | TRBV27 | - | CASSRTGGRTLNYGYTF | TGTGCCAGCAGCCGGACAGGGGGCAGGACACTTAACTATGGCTACACCTTC
TRBJ2-7 | TRBD2 | TRBV30 | - | CAWGWGGVEQYF | TGTGCCTGGGGATGGGGGGGGGTCGAGCAGTACTTC
TRBJ1-1 | - | TRBV7-9 | - | CASSLLLQNTEAFF | TGTGCCAGCAGCCTCCTTCTTCAGAACACTGAAGCTTTCTTT
TRBJ1-2 | - | TRBV7-2 | - | CASSLGGRQLNYGYTF | TGTGCCAGCAGCTTAGGGGGGAGACAGCTAAACTATGGCTACACCTTC
TRBJ2-3 | TRBD2 | TRBV19 | - | CASSIMKRGGTDTQYF | TGTGCCAGTAGTATAATGAAGCGGGGGGGCACAGATACGCAGTATTTT
TRBJ2-1 | - | TRBV7-6 | once | CASSKGPLDEQFF | TGTGCCAGCAGCAAGGGACCTTTGGATGAGCAGTTCTTC
TRBJ2-5 | TRBD1 | TRBV5-1 | - | CASSLADRHQETQYF | TGCGCCAGCAGCTTGGCGGACAGGCACCAAGAGACCCAGTACTTC
TRBJ1-5 | - | TRBV7-2 | - | CASSQQGFNNQPQHF | TGTGCCAGCAGCCAGCAAGGGTTCAACAATCAGCCCCAGCATTTT
TRBJ2-3 | TRBD1 | TRBV7-8 | - | CASSWRDRATDTQYF | TGTGCCAGCAGCTGGCGGGACAGGGCCACAGATACGCAGTATTTT
TRBJ2-5 | - | TRBV6-5 | - | CASSQGETQYF | TGTGCCAGCAGCCAAGGGGAGACCCAGTACTTC
TRBJ1-2 | - | TRBV4-2 | - | CASSQGDGYTF | TGTGCCAGCAGCCAAGGGGATGGCTACACCTTC
TRBJ2-1 | TRBD2 | TRBV7-2 | - | CASSLTSGVHNEQFF | TGTGCCAGCAGCTTGACTAGCGGGGTTCACAATGAGCAGTTCTTC
TRBJ1-6 | TRBD1 | TRBV6-5 | - | CASSFTGQGTSPLHF | TGTGCCAGCAGTTTCACGGGACAGGGTACCTCACCCCTCCACTTT
TRBJ2-2 | - | TRBV3-1/TRBV3-2 | - | CASSANDISGLTEELFF | TGTGCCAGCAGCGCGAACGACATTTCAGGCTTGACCGAGGAGCTGTTTTTT
TRBJ2-3 | - | TRBV4-2 | - | CASSQEGRGTDTQYF | TGTGCCAGCAGCCAGGAAGGACGGGGCACAGATACGCAGTATTTT
TRBJ2-3 | - | TRBV6-4 | - | CASSDRGGHGDTQYF | TGTGCCAGCAGTGACCGGGGAGGACATGGAGATACGCAGTATTTT
TRBJ1-1 | - | TRBV6-5 | once | CASSYDGYVNTEAFF | TGTGCCAGCAGTTACGATGGGTACGTTAACACTGAAGCTTTCTTT
TRBJ1-5 | - | TRBV19 | - | CASSKFWDSNQPQHF | TGTGCCAGTAGTAAATTCTGGGATAGCAATCAGCCCCAGCATTTT
TRBJ2-1 | TRBD2 | TRBV7-2 | few | CASSLTSGANNEQFF | TGTGCCAGCAGCCTGACTAGCGGGGCTAACAATGAGCAGTTCTTC
TRBJ2-7 | - | TRBV7-7 | - | CASSLDLPYEQYF | TGTGCTAGCAGCTTAGATCTCCCCTACGAGCAGTACTTC